Following are 22 T cell receptor beta chains from one sample sequenced in a study of siplizumab effects on memory and regulatory T cells. Clones were sequenced by immunoSEQ multiplex PCR, and TCRdb holds only the in-frame ones, with some missing. The table shows some 100,000 clones, with over 90% occurring only once. The material sequenced was non-Treg CD4+ T cells sorted from blood. All receptors come from a human donor in good health.

The V and J genes are TRBV6-5 and TRBJ2-7; 11 bases line up with TRBD1. V trimming: 8 bases; J trimming: 6 bases; junction bases outside the gene matches: 6. This CDR3 has 13 amino acids. The germline V gene encodes CDR1 MNHEY and CDR2 SVGAGI. The CDR3 sequence: CASGGQGAGEQYF. DNA for the CDR3: TGTGCCAGCGGAGGACAGGGGGCTGGCGAGCAGTACTTC.

The chain couples TRBV5-6 to TRBJ2-7; TRBD1 or TRBD2 may be the D gene (5 bases each). V lost 4 bases and J 4 bases, leaving 24 bases between the germline ends. CDR1 is SGHDT and CDR2 is YYEEEE in the germline V gene. This CDR3 comprises 17 residues. The CDR3 nucleotides are TGTGCCAGCAGCCGGAGGATGGGACCCCTGATGGGGTACGAGCAGTACTTC. It is translated as CASSRRMGPLMGYEQYF.

The V call is TRBV2, the J call TRBJ2-1; TRBD1 matches 11 bases. Looked up from germline, CDR1 is SNHLY and CDR2 is FYNNEI. V was pared by 1 base and J by 3 bases, with 5 bases of the junction left unmatched. The CDR3 has 17 amino acids. The CDR3 loop reads CASSEGVGTGGYNEQFF. In DNA form, the CDR3 reads TGTGCCAGCAGTGAAGGGGTGGGGACAGGGGGCTACAATGAGCAGTTCTTC.

The gene calls are TRBV6-6 and TRBJ2-2; TRBD1 agrees at 12 bases. The CDR3 totals 15 residues. The germline V gene encodes CDR1 MNHNY and CDR2 SVGAGI (reference sequence). Trimming at V came to 6 bases and at J to 6 bases, leaving 5 bases not matched to a gene. The CDR3 region is CASSRGTGGSGELFF. DNA for the CDR3: TGTGCCAGCAGCCGCGGGACAGGGGGCTCCGGGGAGCTGTTTTTT.

In its sample, this clone was seen once. The chain employs TRBV11-2 and TRBJ2-2, with 8 bases aligning to TRBD2. CDR3 length equals 14 residues. V trimming: 10 bases; J trimming: 6 bases; junction bases outside the gene matches: 10. Germline CDR1 is SGHAT and CDR2 is FQNNGV. The CDR3 bases are TGTGCCACCTCAGCCCAGCGGGAGTCCGGGGAGCTGTTTTTT. Protein: CATSAQRESGELFF.

The chain has TRBV15 and TRBJ2-5, with 7 bases that match TRBD2. Per the germline V gene, CDR1 is LNHNV and CDR2 is YYDKDF (reference sequence). CDR3 length equals 15 residues. V was clipped by 4 bases and J by 5 bases; unmatched bases: 10. The CDR3: CATSTGGGGQETQYF. DNA of the CDR3: TGTGCCACCAGCACTGGCGGGGGAGGGCAGGAGACCCAGTACTTC.

The V gene is TRBV10-3, the J gene TRBJ2-1; D remains unclear. V gave up 1 base and J gave up 7 bases, with 8 bases separating them. The CDR3 covers 13 residues. CDR1 and CDR2 from the germline V gene are ENHRY and SYGVKD. CDR3 amino acids: CAISEFSENEQFF. CDR3 in DNA: TGTGCCATCAGTGAGTTCTCGGAGAATGAGCAGTTCTTC.

V usage is TRBV29-1 and J usage is TRBJ1-2; 8 bases are a match to TRBD1. The V and J ends lost 4 bases and 7 bases, in that order; junction bases with no gene match: 8. The CDR3 runs to 13 residues. Looked up from germline, CDR1 is SQVTM and CDR2 is ANQGSEA. CDR3 coding DNA: TGCAGCGTTGCCCCCAGGGGGCTAGGTGGCTACACCTTC. Its translation is CSVAPRGLGGYTF.

This clone appeared a single time. The gene calls are TRBV18 and TRBJ2-2; TRBD1 is a possible D gene (6 bases). Germline V gene data show CDR1 as KGHSH and CDR2 as LQKENI. V was clipped by 5 bases and J by 1 base, with 17 bases between them. The CDR3 is 17 amino acids. The chain's CDR3 is CASSAPGHPQNTGELFF. CDR3 nucleotides: TGTGCCAGCTCAGCCCCGGGACACCCACAGAACACCGGGGAGCTGTTTTTT.

V gene TRBV15 combines with J gene TRBJ2-7; D is undetermined. Germline V gives CDR1 LNHNV, CDR2 YYDKDF (reference sequence). Trimming cost V 0 bases and J 4 bases, with 13 bases left between them. The length of the CDR3 is 15 residues. This chain's CDR3 is CATSRDFTVPYEQYF. CDR3 nucleotide sequence: TGTGCCACCAGCAGAGATTTCACCGTTCCGTACGAGCAGTACTTC. The full variable domain, its missing parts supplied by reference TRBV15 and TRBJ2-7, is DAMVIQNPRYQVTQFGKPVTLSCSQTLNHNVMYWYQQKSSQAPKLLFHYYDKDFNNEADTPDNFQSRRPNTSFCFLDIRSPGLGDTAMYLCATSRDFTVPYEQYFGPGTRLTVT.

J is TRBJ2-7 and V is TRBV19, with 8 bases matching TRBD1. V shed 6 bases, J shed 7 bases, and the junction held 11 bases outside the gene matches. Germline-derived CDR1 and CDR2 are LNHDA and SQIVND (reference sequence). The CDR3 runs 14 residues. The CDR3 DNA is TGTGCCAGTAGACCTGACCAGGGGGCGGGGGAGCAGTACTTC. Translated, it gives CASRPDQGAGEQYF.

The CDR3 loop is CASSPPGTVSTDTQYF. The CDR3 coding sequence is TGTGCCAGCTCACCACCGGGGACAGTCAGCACAGATACGCAGTATTTT. V gene TRBV18 combines with J gene TRBJ2-3; 7 bases match TRBD1. CDR1 is KGHSH and CDR2 is LQKENI in the germline V gene. The junction had 3 bases not matched to a gene; V was cut back by 0 bases and J by 0 bases. The CDR3 extends over 16 amino acids.

The chain couples TRBV7-9 to TRBJ1-4; no firm D call. Trimming took off 2 bases at V and 5 bases at J, with 6 bases between the two ends. Germline lookup yields CDR1 SEHNR and CDR2 FQNEAQ (reference sequence). CDR3 length: 13 residues. The CDR3 here is CASSLHQNEKLFF. Written as DNA, the CDR3 is TGTGCCAGCAGCTTACACCAAAATGAAAAACTGTTTTTT.

For this clone: The same CDR3 is also encoded by other DNA sequences in this sample. The chain carries TRBV5-1 and TRBJ2-5; D is unclear. CDR1 is SGHRS and CDR2 is YFSETQ in the germline V gene. This CDR3 region has 11 residues. V was shortened by 0 bases and J by 4 bases, with 1 base between the two germline ends. The chain's CDR3 is CASSLAETQYF. The CDR3 DNA is TGCGCCAGCAGCTTGGCAGAGACCCAGTACTTC. The full variable domain, with the rest looked up from reference TRBV5-1 and TRBJ2-5, is KAGVTQTPRYLIKTRGQQVTLSCSPISGHRSVSWYQQTPGQGLQFLFEYFSETQRNKGNFPGRFSGRQFSNSRSEMNVSTLELGDSALYLCASSLAETQYFGPGTRLLVL.

The chain carries TRBV27 and TRBJ2-7; TRBD1 matches 9 bases. V lost 8 bases to trimming and J lost 3 bases; unmatched junction nucleotides: 14. The germline gives CDR1 MNHEY, CDR2 SMNVEV (reference sequence). This CDR3 has 16 amino acids. Written as DNA, the CDR3 is TGTGCCAGCGGGGCCCATCGCCGGGACAGGGTCTACGAGCAGTACTTC. It specifies CASGAHRRDRVYEQYF.

The V and J genes are TRBV19 and TRBJ2-7; D is possibly TRBD2 (5 bases). The CDR3 sequence is 14 residues long. Germline-derived CDR1 and CDR2 are LNHDA and SQIVND (reference sequence). V was clipped by 4 bases and J by 5 bases, with 15 bases between them. The CDR3, as DNA: TGTGCCAGTAGTAATGGACTTGGGGTAAACGAGCAGTACTTC. Translating it yields CASSNGLGVNEQYF. The entire variable domain, with the rest obtained from reference TRBV19 and TRBJ2-7, is as follows: DGGITQSPKYLFRKEGQNVTLSCEQNLNHDAMYWYRQDPGQGLRLIYYSQIVNDFQKGDIAEGYSVSREKKESFPLTVTSAQKNPTAFYLCASSNGLGVNEQYFGPGTRLTVT.

The chain is built from TRBV9 and TRBJ2-2, with D uncertain. V was clipped by 1 base and J by 2 bases, with 9 bases between them. Germline assignment: CDR1 SGDLS and CDR2 YYNGEE. The CDR3 consists of 15 residues. CDR3: CASSVRLENTGELFF. In DNA, the CDR3 is TGTGCCAGCAGCGTAAGGCTGGAAAACACCGGGGAGCTGTTTTTT.

The chain is built from TRBV6-1 and TRBJ2-5; TRBD2 matches at 12 bases. Germline trimming cut 3 bases from V and 1 base from J; bases unmatched to any gene: 0. Germline V gene data show CDR1 as MNHNS and CDR2 as SASEGT. This CDR3 comprises 15 residues. The CDR3 DNA follows: TGTGCCAGCAGTGAGGGACTAGCGGGCCAAGAGACCCAGTACTTC. Translated, it gives CASSEGLAGQETQYF.

This clone was picked up one time. This chain connects TRBV28 to TRBJ1-2, with D unclear. CDR1 is MDHEN and CDR2 is SYDVKM in the germline V gene. The V end lost 10 bases, the J end lost 0 bases, and 9 bases lay between the germline ends. The CDR3 consists of 12 residues. CDR3 nucleotide sequence: TGTGCCACAACTGGGGCTAACTATGGCTACACCTTC. This sequence encodes CATTGANYGYTF.

This chain connects TRBV28 to TRBJ1-5; D is ambiguous. Germline loops: CDR1 MDHEN, CDR2 SYDVKM. This CDR3 has 12 residues. V dropped 5 bases and J dropped 15 bases, with 17 bases sitting between them. The CDR3 sequence: CASSTVSFTGHF. The CDR3 nucleotides are TGTGCCAGCAGTACGGTTTCGTTTACCGGGCATTTT.

The chain is built from TRBV18 and TRBJ1-4, with D unclear. The germline V gene encodes CDR1 KGHSH and CDR2 LQKENI. The CDR3 is 14 amino acids. Deletions cut 6 bases from V and 0 bases from J, with 8 bases between. CDR3 residues: CASSQTATNEKLFF. Here the CDR3 DNA reads TGTGCCAGCTCTCAGACCGCAACTAATGAAAAACTGTTTTTT.

The chain combines TRBV2 with TRBJ2-5; D possibly matches TRBD1 or TRBD2 (5 bases each). The CDR3 runs 13 residues. V was shortened by 5 bases and J by 1 base, with 8 bases between the two germline ends. Germline assignment: CDR1 SNHLY and CDR2 FYNNEI. The CDR3 region is CASSPGTQETQYF. In DNA form, the CDR3 reads TGTGCCAGCAGTCCCGGGACCCAAGAGACCCAGTACTTC. Combining the CDR3 with reference TRBV2 and TRBJ2-5 gives the whole variable domain EPEVTQTPSHQVTQMGQEVILRCVPISNHLYFYWYRQILGQKVEFLVSFYNNEISEKSEIFDDQFSVERPDGSNFTLKIRSTKLEDSAMYFCASSPGTQETQYFGPGTRLLVL.